Listed here are 28 T cell receptor beta chains from one sample, sequenced in a study of cytomegalovirus exposure and HLA in healthy donors. Both 60 Vbeta primers and 13 Jbeta primers went into the PCR. Clones were read by immunoSEQ multiplex PCR, and TCRdb kept only the in-frame ones, dropping some. The data show some 150,000 clones, approximately 80% seen once. The sample consisted of PBMCs. These receptors were obtained from a man between 45 and 60 years old in good health and CMV-seronegative.

The chain has TRBV29-1 and TRBJ2-6, with D possibly TRBD1 on 8 matching bases. The CDR3 has 18 residues. Germline values: CDR1 SQVTM, CDR2 ANQGSEA. Trimming took off 6 bases at V and 1 base at J, with 22 bases between the two ends. CDR3 nucleotides: TGCAGCGTCGTCCTCGGACAGGGAGGGTTGTCTGGGGCCAACGTCCTGACTTTC. This encodes CSVVLGQGGLSGANVLTF.

The V call is TRBV9, the J call TRBJ1-1, with 11 bases aligning to TRBD1. Germline CDR1 SGDLS, CDR2 YYNGEE. The CDR3 has 17 amino acids. The V gene end was trimmed by 0 bases and the J gene end by 10 bases; junction bases not matched to a gene: 14. The CDR3 here is CASSVDGWTGGAEVAFF. The CDR3 nucleotides read TGTGCCAGCAGCGTAGACGGGTGGACAGGGGGCGCCGAGGTAGCTTTCTTT.

The chain links TRBV5-1 to TRBJ1-1; D is undetermined. V lost 2 bases and J lost 4, with 12 bases in between. Germline CDR1 is SGHRS and CDR2 is YFSETQ. The CDR3 sequence is 14 residues long. CDR3 in DNA: TGCGCCAGCAGCTTCGATCTAAGGAGCACTGAAGCTTTCTTT. This codes for CASSFDLRSTEAFF. Drawing the rest from reference TRBV5-1 and TRBJ1-1, the complete variable domain is KAGVTQTPRYLIKTRGQQVTLSCSPISGHRSVSWYQQTPGQGLQFLFEYFSETQRNKGNFPGRFSGRQFSNSRSEMNVSTLELGDSALYLCASSFDLRSTEAFFGQGTRLTVV.

The chain uses TRBV30 and TRBJ1-1, with a tentative D call TRBD1 (5 bases). The CDR3 is 14 residues long. Trimming cost V 5 bases and J 7 bases, with 20 bases left between them. The germline CDR1 and CDR2 sequences are GTSNPN and SVGIG (reference sequence). CDR3 sequence (DNA): TGTGCCTGGGGCCGTGGGGCAGGGTTGGGTGAAGCTTTCTTT. It translates to CAWGRGAGLGEAFF.

The chain employs TRBV2 and TRBJ1-3, with 10 positions matching TRBD1. The CDR3 spans 16 residues. J gave up 3 bases and V 4 bases, and 6 bases lay outside the gene matches. CDR1 is SNHLY and CDR2 is FYNNEI in the germline V gene. The CDR3: CASSGGQGLDGNTIYF. For the CDR3, the DNA is TGTGCCAGCAGTGGGGGACAGGGGTTAGATGGAAACACCATATATTTT.

This clone was seen once. The CDR3 DNA sequence: TGTGCCAGCAGCTTTACAGGGAGAGGAAGCTATGGCTACACCTTC. It yields the protein CASSFTGRGSYGYTF. The chain recombines TRBV5-4 with TRBJ1-2; weak D call: TRBD1 (6 bases). This CDR3 comprises 15 residues. V was pared by 2 bases and J by 4 bases, with 15 bases between. Germline V gives CDR1 SGHNT, CDR2 YYREEE (reference sequence).

The gene calls are TRBV7-9 and TRBJ1-1; D not certain. V was clipped by 0 bases and J by 1 base, with 12 bases between them. Germline CDR1 and CDR2: SEHNR and FQNEAQ (reference sequence). The CDR3 is made up of 16 amino acids. The DNA of the CDR3 is TGTGCCAGCAGCTTAGCGCGGGCAGTCAAGAACACTGAAGCTTTCTTT. It yields the protein CASSLARAVKNTEAFF. The whole variable domain, filled in from reference TRBV7-9 and TRBJ1-1, reads DTGVSQNPRHKITKRGQNVTFRCDPISEHNRLYWYRQTLGQGPEFLTYFQNEAQLEKSRLLSDRFSAERPKGSFSTLEIQRTEQGDSAMYLCASSLARAVKNTEAFFGQGTRLTVV.

J is TRBJ1-1 and V is TRBV9; 7 bases map to TRBD1. The junction had 5 bases not matched to a gene; V was cut back by 2 bases and J by 7 bases. CDR1 and CDR2 (germline): SGDLS, YYNGEE. This CDR3 region has 13 residues. CDR3 sequence: CASSVSTGVEAFF. In DNA form, the CDR3 reads TGTGCCAGCAGCGTTTCAACAGGGGTTGAAGCTTTCTTT.

This chain connects TRBV7-6 to TRBJ2-7, with 8 bases lining up with TRBD1. V was clipped by 5 bases and J by 6 bases; unmatched bases: 6. Germline V gene sequence: CDR1 SGHVS, CDR2 FNYEAQ. The CDR3 runs to 13 residues. Written as DNA, the CDR3 is TGTGCCAGCAGCGACAGGGGAGGAGGCGAGCAGTACTTC. This gives the protein CASSDRGGGEQYF.

V gene TRBV25-1 combines with J gene TRBJ1-2; 12 bases match TRBD1. CDR1 is MGHDK and CDR2 is SYGVNS in the germline V gene. The CDR3 is made up of 17 amino acids. V lost 7 bases and J lost 3; bases outside the gene matches: 12. CDR3 coding DNA: TGTGCCAGCACACCTTCCGGGACAGGGGGCGCGTACTATGGCTACACCTTC. Its translation: CASTPSGTGGAYYGYTF.

The V call is TRBV29-1, the J call TRBJ2-3; 8 bases fit TRBD2. The CDR3 is made up of 13 amino acids. The germline V gene has CDR1 SQVTM and CDR2 ANQGSEA. J gave up 1 base and V 5 bases, and 2 bases lay outside the gene matches. CDR3 DNA: TGCAGCGTTCGGCGGGGGGGCACAGATACGCAGTATTTT. As protein: CSVRRGGTDTQYF.

This clone appeared a few times. The rearrangement uses TRBV9 and TRBJ2-7, with D perhaps TRBD1 (5 bases). The CDR3 has 16 amino acids. V was cut by 0 bases and J by 0 bases, with 13 bases left in between. CDR1 and CDR2 (germline): SGDLS, YYNGEE. The CDR3 sequence: CASSVGGHQSSYEQYF. The CDR3, as DNA: TGTGCCAGCAGCGTAGGAGGACACCAAAGCTCCTACGAGCAGTACTTC.

The chain carries TRBV18 and TRBJ1-5; D ambiguous. In germline, CDR1 is KGHSH, CDR2 LQKENI. Trimming left V 3 bases short and J 0 bases short, with 9 bases between. The CDR3 is 15 residues long. CDR3 sequence: CASSPTEDSNQPQHF. The CDR3 bases are TGTGCCAGCTCACCCACGGAGGATAGCAATCAGCCCCAGCATTTT.

V usage is TRBV21-1 and J usage is TRBJ1-1; whether TRBD1, the table's D call, matches the DNA was not checked. TRBV21-1 is classified as a pseudogene. This CDR3 spans 15 amino acids. The CDR3 here is CASSMVRGLNTEAFF. The CDR3 bases are TGTGCCAGCAGCATGGTCAGGGGCCTGAACACTGAAGCTTTCTTT.

V usage is TRBV5-1 and J usage is TRBJ2-7; 12 bases are shared with TRBD2. V lost 0 bases and J lost 3; bases outside the gene matches: 4. The CDR3 totals 16 residues. Germline V gene lookup returns CDR1 SGHRS and CDR2 YFSETQ. The CDR3 protein is CASSLGLAGDVYEQYF. As DNA, the CDR3 is TGCGCCAGCAGCTTGGGACTAGCGGGGGATGTCTACGAGCAGTACTTC.

The V and J genes are TRBV10-1 and TRBJ2-1, with TRBD1 matching 9 bases. The CDR3 consists of 14 residues. Germline trimming cut 8 bases from V and 7 bases from J; bases unmatched to any gene: 9. Germline CDR1 and CDR2: WNHNN and SYGVQD (reference sequence). CDR3 amino acids: CASRPGTGSNEQFF. DNA for the CDR3: TGCGCCAGCCGTCCCGGGACAGGGTCGAATGAGCAGTTCTTC.

CDR3 residues: CASSLGGTGTDTQYF. In DNA, the CDR3 is TGTGCCAGCAGCCTAGGGGGGACAGGCACAGATACGCAGTATTTT. V is TRBV5-5 and J is TRBJ2-3; D may be TRBD1 (7 bases). Germline CDR1 reads SGHKS; CDR2 reads YYEKEE (reference sequence). The CDR3 spans 15 residues. Trimming removed 4 bases at V and 1 base at J, with 13 bases between.

V usage is TRBV5-1 and J usage is TRBJ2-7; 7 bases agree with TRBD1. The CDR3 has 15 residues. The germline gives CDR1 SGHRS, CDR2 YFSETQ. With V trimmed by 0 bases and J by 2 bases, 5 bases remained unmatched. The CDR3 here is CASSLGGTDAYEQYF. CDR3 nucleotides: TGCGCCAGCAGCTTGGGTGGGACAGATGCCTACGAGCAGTACTTC.

This rearrangement joins TRBV6-1 to TRBJ1-1, with TRBD1 matching over 8 bases. The CDR3 length is 14 residues. Per germline, CDR1 MNHNS and CDR2 SASEGT. With 5 bases clipped from V and 4 bases from J, the junction kept 6 bases outside the gene matches. The CDR3 sequence is CASSLDREATEAFF. The CDR3 coding sequence is TGTGCCAGCAGTTTGGACAGGGAAGCCACTGAAGCTTTCTTT.

The chain has TRBV7-8 and TRBJ2-1; D may be TRBD2 (5 bases). V gave up 2 bases and J gave up 1 base, with 9 bases separating them. The CDR3 length is 15 residues. Per the germline V gene, CDR1 is SGHVS and CDR2 is FQNEAQ. The CDR3 region is CASSLRLASYNEQFF. CDR3 in DNA: TGTGCCAGCAGCTTAAGGCTAGCATCCTACAATGAGCAGTTCTTC.

The chain links TRBV10-1 to TRBJ2-5; 8 bases fit TRBD2. With V trimmed by 5 bases and J by 4 bases, 6 bases remained unmatched. The CDR3 is made up of 14 amino acids. Germline CDR1 and CDR2: WNHNN and SYGVQD (reference sequence). The CDR3 bases are TGCGCCAGCAGTTCCCGGGAGGGGCCAGAGACCCAGTACTTC. This encodes CASSSREGPETQYF.

The chain couples TRBV7-3 to TRBJ2-1; 7 bases line up with TRBD2. The CDR3 contains 15 residues. V dropped 4 bases and J dropped 10; count of bases not matched to a gene: 13. Germline assignment: CDR1 SGHTA and CDR2 FQGTGA. The CDR3 DNA follows: TGTGCCAGCAGCTCCCAGCGGGGAGAGACCACCGAGCAGTTCTTC. It specifies CASSSQRGETTEQFF.

This clone came up a few times. The chain links TRBV4-1 to TRBJ2-7; D perhaps matches TRBD1 (5 bases). CDR1 and CDR2 from the germline V gene are MGHRA and YSYEKL. There are 16 residues in the CDR3. Trimming stripped 4 bases from V and 1 base from J, with 17 bases between. The CDR3 region has the DNA TGCGCCAGCAGCCCGACAGTGATGGTAGGGTCCTACGAGCAGTACTTC. Translated: CASSPTVMVGSYEQYF.

This clone came up a few times. The rearrangement links TRBV9 to TRBJ2-7; a weak D match, TRBD1 (6 bases). The germline V and J ends were trimmed by 2 bases and 3 bases, with 15 bases remaining between them. This CDR3 spans 15 amino acids. Per germline, CDR1 SGDLS and CDR2 YYNGEE. DNA of the CDR3: TGTGCCAGCAGCGTCCGGACAGCTGGTTTCTACGAGCAGTACTTC. Translated, it gives CASSVRTAGFYEQYF.

The chain joins TRBV30 to TRBJ1-6; weak D call: TRBD1 (6 bases). Trimming shortened V by 3 bases and J by 4 bases, and 13 bases separated the two germline ends. Germline V gene lookup returns CDR1 GTSNPN and CDR2 SVGIG (reference sequence). This CDR3 is built from 15 residues. As DNA, the CDR3 is TGTGCCTGGAGGATAACCGGACAGTATAATTCACCCCTCCACTTT. Amino acids: CAWRITGQYNSPLHF.

The chain carries TRBV4-1 and TRBJ2-5; D perhaps matches TRBD1 (5 bases). There are 16 residues in the CDR3. V was pared by 4 bases and J by 2 bases, with 17 bases between. Germline V gene sequence: CDR1 MGHRA, CDR2 YSYEKL. The CDR3 region has the DNA TGCGCCAGCAGCCCCATTTTGGCAGGGCGGCAAGAGACCCAGTACTTC. It encodes CASSPILAGRQETQYF.

The chain carries TRBV11-2 and TRBJ2-3; 8 nucleotides match TRBD2. Germline CDR1 SGHAT, CDR2 FQNNGV. Germline trimming cut 0 bases from V and 0 bases from J; bases unmatched to any gene: 11. This CDR3 spans 19 amino acids. CDR3 DNA: TGTGCCAGCAGCTTAGATTGGCTAGCGGGCGGTCCAAGCACAGATACGCAGTATTTT. This sequence encodes CASSLDWLAGGPSTDTQYF. Full variable domain (remainder filled in from reference TRBV11-2 and TRBJ2-3): EAGVAQSPRYKIIEKRQSVAFWCNPISGHATLYWYQQILGQGPKLLIQFQNNGVVDDSQLPKDRFSAERLKGVDSTLKIQPAKLEDSAVYLCASSLDWLAGGPSTDTQYFGPGTRLTVL.

The chain combines TRBV28 with TRBJ1-6; weak D call: TRBD1 (5 bases). Germline V gene lookup returns CDR1 MDHEN and CDR2 SYDVKM. This CDR3 is 14 amino acids long. Trimming stripped 3 bases from V and 8 bases from J, with 11 bases between. Written as DNA, the CDR3 is TGTGCCAGCAGTTTGAAGGGGCATGATTCACCCCTCCACTTT. Its protein is CASSLKGHDSPLHF. Drawing the rest from reference TRBV28 and TRBJ1-6, the complete variable domain is DVKVTQSSRYLVKRTGEKVFLECVQDMDHENMFWYRQDPGLGLRLIYFSYDVKMKEKGDIPEGYSVSREKKERFSLILESASTNQTSMYLCASSLKGHDSPLHFGNGTRLTVT.